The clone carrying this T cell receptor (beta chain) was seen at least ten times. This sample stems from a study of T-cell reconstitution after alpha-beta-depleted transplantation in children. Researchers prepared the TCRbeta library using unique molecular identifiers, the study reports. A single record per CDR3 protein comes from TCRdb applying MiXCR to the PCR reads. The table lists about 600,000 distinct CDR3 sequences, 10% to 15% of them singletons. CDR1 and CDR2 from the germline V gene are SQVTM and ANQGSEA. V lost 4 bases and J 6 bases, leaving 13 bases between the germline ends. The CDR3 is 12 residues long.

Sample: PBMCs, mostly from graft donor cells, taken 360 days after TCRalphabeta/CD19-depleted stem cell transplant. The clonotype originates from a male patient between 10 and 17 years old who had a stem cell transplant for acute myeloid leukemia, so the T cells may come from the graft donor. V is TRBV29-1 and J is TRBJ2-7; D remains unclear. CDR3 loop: CSVVNAPGEQYF. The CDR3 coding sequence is TGCAGCGTTGTGAATGCCCCCGGCGAGCAGTACTTC.